The following is a T cell receptor beta chain sequence with its context. Its antigen is currently unknown. This CDR3 spans 15 amino acids. Germline CDR1 is SGDLS and CDR2 is YYNGEE. V shed 2 bases and J shed 4 bases, with 12 bases lying between them. Naive-designated CD8 cells lacked CD45RO, were positively enriched for CCR7, and omitted terminally differentiated effector memory CD45RA+ cells. TCRdb keeps only in-frame clones here, not all; method: immunoSEQ multiplex PCR. The sample has approximately 2,000,000 clones; over 85% are singletons. This record comes from a study of shared clonotypes between healthy human individuals. Study-level points and caveats: Represented diversity, genetic and exposure-history alike, was limited by few donors.

The chain joins TRBV9 to TRBJ2-2; D gene uncertain. This receptor was identified in a man aged 18 to 35 in good health. Some clones in this sample may be carry-over from other donors' samples. Sample: naive CD8+ T cells from PBMCs. Here the CDR3 reads CASSVWLDSTGELFF. Here the CDR3 DNA reads TGTGCCAGCAGCGTCTGGCTAGACTCCACCGGGGAGCTGTTTTTT.